The 3 T cell receptor beta chains presented below share a single source sample, sequenced in a study of beta chain features in type 1 diabetes (dated by TCRdb to 2017 to 2018). Libraries were constructed by the immunoSEQ multiplex PCR assay. All of the isolated RNA was reverse transcribed with the High Capacity cDNA Reverse Transcription Kit, so expressed TCRB transcripts were sequenced. In TCRdb, the immuneACCESS table is reduced to in-frame sequences with V and J assigned. These tables do not hold every clone; where another copy was compared, an unresolved V gene accounts for under half, and the others remain unexplained. The sample table lists roughly 70,000 clones, approximately 47% of them with a count of one. Roughly 0.7% of the sample belongs to the ten largest clones. Points the paper makes about the study in general: In all four CD4+ subsets, TCRB CDR3 length was moderately but significantly shorter in type 1 diabetes patients.

These receptors have no known antigen. The sequenced material came from central memory CD4+ T cells from blood. Source of these receptors: a man aged 25-40 years with type 1 diabetes.

The CDR3 loop reads CASRLPQGLDTEAFF. CDR3 bases: TGTGCAAGTCGCTTACCACAGGGGTTGGACACTGAAGCTTTCTTT. The chain recombines TRBV12-2 with TRBJ1-1; the table names TRBD1, a call not compared with the DNA. TRBV12-2 is a listed pseudogene. The CDR3 has 15 amino acids.

The V and J genes are TRBV7-8 and TRBJ2-5; D ambiguous. V was cut by 0 bases and J by 5 bases, with 10 bases left in between. The CDR3 covers 14 residues. Looked up from germline, CDR1 is SGHVS and CDR2 is FQNEAQ. The DNA of the CDR3 is TGTGCCAGCAGCTTAGCCCAACACGGGGAGACCCAGTACTTC. Its translation: CASSLAQHGETQYF.

This clone was seen a single time. The genes are TRBV2 and TRBJ2-1; a weak D match, TRBD2 (6 bases). The V end lost 0 bases, the J end lost 10 bases, and 10 bases lay between the germline ends. The CDR3 extends over 13 amino acids. Germline CDR1 SNHLY, CDR2 FYNNEI. CDR3 amino acids: CASSEAHRGEQFF. CDR3 coding DNA: TGTGCCAGCAGTGAAGCCCACCGGGGGGAGCAGTTCTTC.